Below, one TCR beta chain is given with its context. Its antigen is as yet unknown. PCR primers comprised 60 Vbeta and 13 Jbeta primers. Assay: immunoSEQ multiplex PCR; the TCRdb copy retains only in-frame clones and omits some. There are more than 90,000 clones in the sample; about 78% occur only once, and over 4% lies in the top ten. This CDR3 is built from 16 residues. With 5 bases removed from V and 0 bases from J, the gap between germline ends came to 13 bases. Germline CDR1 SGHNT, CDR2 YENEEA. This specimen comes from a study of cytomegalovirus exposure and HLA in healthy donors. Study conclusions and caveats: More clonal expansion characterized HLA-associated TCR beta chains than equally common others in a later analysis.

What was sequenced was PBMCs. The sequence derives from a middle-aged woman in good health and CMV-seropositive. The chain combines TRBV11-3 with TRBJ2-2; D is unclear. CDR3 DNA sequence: TGTGCCAGCAGCGCACGCTTTCCAGCGAACACCGGGGAGCTGTTTTTT. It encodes CASSARFPANTGELFF.